The 22 T cell receptor beta chains below were found in one sample sequenced in a study of cytomegalovirus exposure and HLA in healthy donors. Use of 60 Vbeta and 13 Jbeta primers characterized the PCR. Measured with immunoSEQ multiplex PCR; TCRdb has only the in-frame clones, and not every one. This sample's table has roughly 120,000 clones. Sequenced: PBMCs. The source is a man aged 18-30 years in good health and CMV-seronegative.

The chain links TRBV7-3 to TRBJ2-5, with 8 bases identical to TRBD1. Germline CDR1 and CDR2: SGHTA and FQGTGA. Trimming removed 3 bases from V and 5 bases from J; junction bases left unmatched: 5. This CDR3 is built from 14 residues. The CDR3 protein is CASSFAGGGETQYF. The CDR3 bases are TGTGCCAGCAGCTTTGCAGGGGGCGGGGAGACCCAGTACTTC.

The DNA of the CDR3 is TGCGCCAGCAGTGAAGGACCCGGAGGGCGGCCAGATACGCAGTATTTT. Translation gives CASSEGPGGRPDTQYF. V and J are TRBV10-1 and TRBJ2-3, with D possibly being TRBD2 (6 bases). CDR1 and CDR2 (germline): WNHNN, SYGVQD (reference sequence). The CDR3 length is 16 residues. With 3 bases removed from V and 4 bases from J, the gap between germline ends came to 17 bases.

The chain is built from TRBV28 and TRBJ2-7; maybe TRBD2 (6 bases). This CDR3 comprises 15 residues. Germline CDR1 is MDHEN and CDR2 is SYDVKM. V gave up 7 bases and J gave up 0 bases, with 16 bases separating them. DNA of the CDR3: TGTGCCAGCACCTTCAGGGTGGAGGGCTCCTACGAGCAGTACTTC. As protein: CASTFRVEGSYEQYF.

V usage is TRBV19 and J usage is TRBJ1-2; D might be TRBD1 (6 bases). Germline V CDR1 and CDR2: LNHDA, SQIVND (reference sequence). The CDR3 contains 15 residues. V was cut by 5 bases and J by 8 bases, with 21 bases left in between. The CDR3 coding sequence is TGTGCCAGTAGTCTCTACAGGGATGGTAGGGGCGGCTACACCTTC. Translated: CASSLYRDGRGGYTF. Supplemented by reference TRBV19 and TRBJ1-2, the full variable domain reads DGGITQSPKYLFRKEGQNVTLSCEQNLNHDAMYWYRQDPGQGLRLIYYSQIVNDFQKGDIAEGYSVSREKKESFPLTVTSAQKNPTAFYLCASSLYRDGRGGYTFGSGTRLTVV.

This chain connects TRBV5-1 to TRBJ2-3; 11 bases match TRBD2. The V gene's germline CDR1 is SGHRS and CDR2 YFSETQ. J gave up 7 bases and V 4 bases, and 8 bases lay outside the gene matches. The CDR3 is 15 residues long. The DNA of the CDR3 is TGCGCCAGCAGCCCAACTAGCGGGAGTACTTATACGCAGTATTTT. Amino acids: CASSPTSGSTYTQYF.

The chain uses TRBV7-9 and TRBJ1-5, with D possibly TRBD1 on 6 matching bases. V lost 5 bases, J lost 6 bases, and 14 bases lay in between. The CDR3 consists of 14 residues. The germline gives CDR1 SEHNR, CDR2 FQNEAQ (reference sequence). CDR3: CASSPAQGSQPQHF. The CDR3 DNA reads as TGTGCCAGCAGCCCGGCACAGGGATCTCAGCCCCAGCATTTT.

The chain employs TRBV5-1 and TRBJ2-5; 9 nucleotides line up with TRBD1. With V trimmed by 3 bases and J by 4 bases, 4 bases remained unmatched. Germline V lookup: CDR1 SGHRS, CDR2 YFSETQ. The CDR3 sequence is 14 residues long. The CDR3 region is CASSSHRGRETQYF. The CDR3 DNA follows: TGCGCCAGCAGCTCCCACAGGGGGCGAGAGACCCAGTACTTC. Full variable domain (remainder filled in from reference TRBV5-1 and TRBJ2-5): KAGVTQTPRYLIKTRGQQVTLSCSPISGHRSVSWYQQTPGQGLQFLFEYFSETQRNKGNFPGRFSGRQFSNSRSEMNVSTLELGDSALYLCASSSHRGRETQYFGPGTRLLVL.

The chain is built from TRBV19 and TRBJ2-3, with TRBD1 matching 9 bases. The CDR3 covers 16 residues. Germline lookup yields CDR1 LNHDA and CDR2 SQIVND (reference sequence). V trimming: 9 bases; J trimming: 2 bases; junction bases outside the gene matches: 12. The CDR3 sequence is CARTIPGTGSTDTQYF. Here the CDR3 DNA reads TGTGCCAGGACAATTCCCGGGACAGGGTCCACAGATACGCAGTATTTT.

The CDR3: CASSLLQGSYGYTF. In DNA, the CDR3 is TGTGCCAGCAGCTTGTTACAGGGGAGCTATGGCTACACCTTC. V is TRBV5-5 and J is TRBJ1-2; TRBD1 aligns across 7 bases. J was trimmed by 4 bases and V by 1 base; bases with no gene match: 4. The CDR3 extends over 14 amino acids. In germline, CDR1 is SGHKS, CDR2 YYEKEE (reference sequence).

The genes are TRBV5-1 and TRBJ1-1, with 7 bases matching TRBD1. With V trimmed by 3 bases and J by 3 bases, 14 bases remained unmatched. The CDR3 has 17 residues. CDR1 and CDR2 (germline): SGHRS, YFSETQ. CDR3 protein: CASSSNRGRFEDTEAFF. CDR3 in DNA: TGCGCCAGCAGCTCAAACAGGGGTCGTTTCGAAGACACTGAAGCTTTCTTT.

The chain is built from TRBV9 and TRBJ1-6, with D possibly matching TRBD1 (6 bases). This CDR3 comprises 14 residues. Germline lookup yields CDR1 SGDLS and CDR2 YYNGEE. Deletions cut 4 bases from V and 7 bases from J, with 12 bases between. The CDR3 protein is CASSPGHPNSPLHF. CDR3 coding DNA: TGTGCCAGCAGCCCGGGACATCCAAATTCACCCCTCCACTTT.

The chain couples TRBV19 to TRBJ2-7; a possible D gene is TRBD1 (5 bases). This CDR3 contains 13 residues. V was trimmed by 1 base and J by 3 bases, leaving 7 bases between them. Germline values: CDR1 LNHDA, CDR2 SQIVND (reference sequence). CDR3 sequence (DNA): TGTGCCAGTAGTATAGCGGACAACTACGAGCAGTACTTC. Its protein is CASSIADNYEQYF.

This chain's CDR3 is CASRSPGATLEAFF. In DNA, the CDR3 is TGTGCCAGCCGAAGTCCAGGGGCTACACTTGAAGCTTTCTTT. This chain connects TRBV9 to TRBJ1-1, with D perhaps TRBD1 (6 bases). The ends were cut back, 7 bases at V and 7 bases at J, with 20 bases in the middle. Germline V gene sequence: CDR1 SGDLS, CDR2 YYNGEE. This CDR3 spans 14 amino acids. The entire variable domain, with the rest obtained from reference TRBV9 and TRBJ1-1, is as follows: DSGVTQTPKHLITATGQRVTLRCSPRSGDLSVYWYQQSLDQGLQFLIQYYNGEERAKGNILERFSAQQFPDLHSELNLSSLELGDSALYFCASRSPGATLEAFFGQGTRLTVV.

This chain uses TRBV2 with TRBJ2-7, with 10 bases matching TRBD2. V shed 8 bases and J 7 bases; nucleotides not matched to a gene: 17. From germline, CDR1 is SNHLY and CDR2 FYNNEI. This CDR3 is 16 amino acids long. The CDR3 DNA reads TGTGCCAGCTTCGGCCGGGTAGCGGGAGGTGCTAGGGAGCAGTACTTC. This sequence encodes CASFGRVAGGAREQYF. The full variable domain, in which reference TRBV2 and TRBJ2-7 provide the parts outside the CDR3, is EPEVTQTPSHQVTQMGQEVILRCVPISNHLYFYWYRQILGQKVEFLVSFYNNEISEKSEIFDDQFSVERPDGSNFTLKIRSTKLEDSAMYFCASFGRVAGGAREQYFGPGTRLTVT.

V usage is TRBV7-9 and J usage is TRBJ1-1; D gene ambiguous. V dropped 3 bases and J dropped 5 bases, with 16 bases sitting between them. Germline-derived CDR1 and CDR2 are SEHNR and FQNEAQ (reference sequence). This CDR3 contains 15 residues. Written as DNA, the CDR3 is TGTGCCAGCAGCTTTGGAGGAACAATTTCTACTGAAGCTTTCTTT. The encoded protein is CASSFGGTISTEAFF.

CDR3 sequence reads: CASSVDGTGDYQTQYF. Here the CDR3 DNA reads TGTGCCAGCAGCGTAGATGGGACAGGCGACTACCAAACCCAGTACTTC. The gene calls are TRBV9 and TRBJ2-5, with TRBD1 identical over 8 bases. CDR1 is SGDLS and CDR2 is YYNGEE in the germline V gene. V dropped 0 bases and J dropped 8; count of bases not matched to a gene: 12. The length of the CDR3 is 16 residues.

J is TRBJ1-3 and V is TRBV30, with D maybe TRBD1 (5 bases). Germline V CDR1 and CDR2: GTSNPN, SVGIG (reference sequence). V was clipped by 2 bases and J by 0 bases, with 8 bases between them. This CDR3 comprises 14 residues. The CDR3 coding sequence is TGTGCCTGGAGTAACAGGCGCTCTGGAAACACCATATATTTT. Translating it yields CAWSNRRSGNTIYF.

The rearrangement joins TRBV19 to TRBJ2-1; TRBD2 matches at 8 bases. Germline V gene sequence: CDR1 LNHDA, CDR2 SQIVND (reference sequence). The V segment lost 1 base and the J segment 7 bases; nucleotides outside the gene matches: 0. The CDR3 extends over 13 amino acids. The CDR3 loop reads CASSIVAGNEQFF. The DNA of the CDR3 is TGTGCCAGTAGTATAGTAGCGGGAAATGAGCAGTTCTTC.

The chain carries TRBV5-1 and TRBJ1-5, with D perhaps matching TRBD1 (5 bases). The V and J ends lost 0 bases and 6 bases respectively, with 16 bases between them. The CDR3 is 16 amino acids. The germline V gene has CDR1 SGHRS and CDR2 YFSETQ. The CDR3: CASSLGPDSESQPQHF. In DNA form, the CDR3 reads TGCGCCAGCAGCTTGGGACCAGACAGTGAAAGTCAGCCCCAGCATTTT.

This chain uses TRBV27 with TRBJ1-1; tentative D call: TRBD1 (6 bases). With 5 bases removed from V and 1 base from J, the gap between germline ends came to 11 bases. This CDR3 has 14 amino acids. Germline CDR1 and CDR2: MNHEY and SMNVEV (reference sequence). The CDR3 protein is CASSRDNRNTEAFF. CDR3 coding DNA: TGTGCCAGCAGTCGGGACAACCGGAACACTGAAGCTTTCTTT.

The chain recombines TRBV7-2 with TRBJ2-7, with no clear D. The CDR3 has 12 residues. Trimming cost V 2 bases and J 4 bases, with 6 bases left between them. CDR1 and CDR2 from the germline V gene are SGHTA and FQGNSA. The CDR3, as DNA: TGTGCCAGCAGCTTAACGGGTTACGAGCAGTACTTC. Translating gives CASSLTGYEQYF.

The V and J genes are TRBV5-1 and TRBJ2-3; a possible D gene is TRBD2 (5 bases). The germline V gene has CDR1 SGHRS and CDR2 YFSETQ. Trimming took off 4 bases at V and 11 bases at J, with 20 bases between the two ends. This CDR3 has 14 amino acids. CDR3 DNA sequence: TGCGCCAGCAGCGGCGGGCCTTATCCCCCTAGGCAGTATTTT. Its translation: CASSGGPYPPRQYF. Variable domain in full (rest from reference TRBV5-1 and TRBJ2-3): KAGVTQTPRYLIKTRGQQVTLSCSPISGHRSVSWYQQTPGQGLQFLFEYFSETQRNKGNFPGRFSGRQFSNSRSEMNVSTLELGDSALYLCASSGGPYPPRQYFGPGTRLTVL.